This is a list of T cell receptor beta chains from one sample in a study of T cells after yellow fever vaccination. MiXCR, run by TCRdb on the 5' RACE reads, gives a single entry per CDR3 protein. Of about 63,000 distinct CDR3 sequences in the sample, less than 8.5% were seen once. Sequenced material: CD8+ T cells sorted from PBMCs, taken 15 days after the yellow fever booster vaccination. The receptors come from a man aged 25 to 40 who received the YFV17D yellow fever vaccine. Both conserved end residues are part of each CDR3. The order of the fields is V gene, J gene, CDR3 length, CDR3 protein.

v_gene: TRBV11-2
j_gene: TRBJ2-5
len: 16
CDR3aa: CASSLELAGGQETQYF

v_gene: TRBV20-1
j_gene: TRBJ2-2
len: 13
CDR3aa: CSASSLNTGELFF

v_gene: TRBV6-2/TRBV6-3
j_gene: TRBJ2-1
len: 16
CDR3aa: CASRMGGSSSYNEQFF

v_gene: TRBV7-2
j_gene: TRBJ1-5
len: 15
CDR3aa: CASSLDDRLDQPQHF

v_gene: TRBV12-3/TRBV12-4
j_gene: TRBJ1-5
len: 14
CDR3aa: CASSSNPSNQPQHF

v_gene: TRBV5-4
j_gene: TRBJ2-1
len: 13
CDR3aa: CASYSGVGNEQFF

v_gene: TRBV4-3
j_gene: TRBJ2-5
len: 15
CDR3aa: CASSQSSSSWETQYF

v_gene: TRBV20-1
j_gene: TRBJ2-7
len: 12
CDR3aa: CSAGAGGYEQYF

v_gene: TRBV20-1
j_gene: TRBJ2-2
len: 14
CDR3aa: CSARPYSNTGELFF

v_gene: TRBV28
j_gene: TRBJ2-1
len: 14
CDR3aa: CASRRGYGDNEQFF

v_gene: TRBV14
j_gene: TRBJ2-1
len: 11
CDR3aa: CASSLSGEQFF

v_gene: TRBV5-4
j_gene: TRBJ2-3
len: 18
CDR3aa: CASSAGLTSGSGTDTQYF

v_gene: TRBV29-1
j_gene: TRBJ2-7
len: 12
CDR3aa: CSVGGNTYEQYF

v_gene: TRBV10-3
j_gene: TRBJ2-1
len: 19
CDR3aa: CAISVPIGTATLNYNEQFF

v_gene: TRBV7-9
j_gene: TRBJ2-7
len: 14
CDR3aa: CASTGTSVGYEQYF

v_gene: TRBV10-1
j_gene: TRBJ2-7
len: 13
CDR3aa: CASSESRTHEQYF

v_gene: TRBV29-1
j_gene: TRBJ1-2
len: 13
CDR3aa: CSADGGMGYGYTF

v_gene: TRBV9
j_gene: TRBJ2-1
len: 17
CDR3aa: CASSRQGVPSSYNEQFF

v_gene: TRBV19
j_gene: TRBJ2-2
len: 20
CDR3aa: CASSKDRGKRLAGDTGELFF

v_gene: TRBV7-8
j_gene: TRBJ2-4
len: 17
CDR3aa: CASSLPASGGGENIQYF

v_gene: TRBV7-9
j_gene: TRBJ2-7
len: 12
CDR3aa: CASSQGADEQYF

v_gene: TRBV10-3
j_gene: TRBJ2-7
len: 15
CDR3aa: CAISGGGAGLGEQYF

v_gene: TRBV3-1
j_gene: TRBJ2-3
len: 14
CDR3aa: CASSQGPVTDTQYF

v_gene: TRBV7-2
j_gene: TRBJ2-7
len: 12
CDR3aa: CASSQDGNEQYF

v_gene: TRBV29-1
j_gene: TRBJ1-1
len: 13
CDR3aa: CSVQQGGATEAFF

v_gene: TRBV6-5
j_gene: TRBJ1-4
len: 16
CDR3aa: CASSYQTAATNEKLFF

v_gene: TRBV6-5
j_gene: TRBJ2-1
len: 15
CDR3aa: CASSYSSTGTKKQFF

v_gene: TRBV5-1
j_gene: TRBJ2-1
len: 15
CDR3aa: CASKGETTDYNEQFF

v_gene: TRBV29-1
j_gene: TRBJ2-7
len: 13
CDR3aa: CSVDSGSSYEQYF

v_gene: TRBV5-5
j_gene: TRBJ2-5
len: 15
CDR3aa: CASSVDPAKRETQYF

v_gene: TRBV20-1
j_gene: TRBJ2-1
len: 13
CDR3aa: CSADPYSYNEQFF

v_gene: TRBV4-2
j_gene: TRBJ1-4
len: 14
CDR3aa: CASSQDRSHEKLFF